The text below deals with one TCR beta chain. Each sample's input was 250 to 300 ng genomic DNA, roughly 40,000 genome equivalents. This specimen comes from a study of T cell clusters in autoimmune cytopenias. TRB rearrangements were amplified by touch-down multiplex PCR with mixed TRB-A/B primers. TCRdb re-called the multiplex PCR reads and gives one entry per CDR3 protein, without DNA. The sample has around 6,200 distinct CDR3 sequences. This sample also belongs to another study, concerning T cell repertoires in aging, cancer and after chemotherapy. That paper notes: Median generation probability rose over the chemotherapy interval in each cancer cohort, suggesting rebound thymic output.

Input material: peripheral blood. The sequence came from a human donor in good health.

CDR3 amino acids: CSARVQGGKETQYF. The V and J genes are TRBV20-1 and TRBJ2-5; the TCRdb D gene call, TRBD1, has no DNA to confirm it. This CDR3 spans 14 amino acids. CDR1 and CDR2 (germline): DFQATT, SNEGSKA (reference sequence).